This T cell receptor (beta chain) was obtained from a study of early T cells in non-severe SARS-CoV-2 infection. On the study more broadly: Sequencing targeted bulk RNA from unsorted whole blood, leaving chains unpaired.

From the 5' RACE reads, TCRdb called clonotypes with MiXCR, one entry per CDR3 protein. The sample contains about 97,000 distinct CDR3 sequences, roughly 11% of which appear only once. This clonotype turned up a few times. Sequencing used whole blood, obtained at baseline. This clonotype originated in an adult who was a healthcare worker with PCR-confirmed SARS-CoV-2 infection or an uninfected control (not recorded which).

This CDR3 is CASSPGQGLDEQYF. CDR3 sequence (DNA): TGTGCCAGCAGCCCTGGACAGGGGCTGGACGAGCAGTACTTC. The V gene is TRBV7-3, the J gene TRBJ2-7; 9 nucleotides line up with TRBD1. The V gene end was trimmed by 5 bases and the J gene end by 5 bases; junction bases not matched to a gene: 7. The CDR3 contains 14 residues. Germline assignment: CDR1 SGHTA and CDR2 FQGTGA.